These T cell receptor beta chains were read from a single sample in a study of blood T cell repertoires in COVID-19. Clones were sequenced by immunoSEQ multiplex PCR, and TCRdb holds only the in-frame ones, with some missing. The sample comprises around 310,000 clones, nearly 90% of which are singletons, and 1% rests with the top ten. Material: peripheral blood. The source is a woman aged 40-49 years with COVID-19, enrolled during active disease. Each CDR3 is given without its conserved first and last residue.

v_call,j_call,cdr3_aa
TRBV27,TRBJ2-7,ASKGGYSYEQY
TRBV9,TRBJ2-7,ASSPHTERYEQY
TRBV19,TRBJ1-1,AIRPGPAEAF
TRBV4-1,TRBJ1-4,ASSQAGQATTNEKLF
TRBV13,TRBJ2-3,ASSLRLAGLTDTQY
TRBV18,TRBJ2-1,ASSPPGGGVYNEQF
TRBV6-5,TRBJ2-7,ASSWDNTYEQY
TRBV7-9,TRBJ1-3,ASSRDREENTIY
TRBV7-9,TRBJ2-5,ASSLAGVGRETQY
TRBV7-9,TRBJ1-6,ASSLASGTGGSPLH
TRBV6-5,TRBJ1-2,ASRTPGQESYGYT
TRBV18,TRBJ1-3,ASSPSGLAGNTIY
TRBV7-9,TRBJ1-1,ASSPEGRVGAF
TRBV5-1,TRBJ2-5,ASSLTPSQSEETQY
TRBV19,TRBJ1-2,ASKRTASNYGYT
TRBV7-2,TRBJ1-1,ASRLRPQTADTEAF
TRBV6-2/TRBV6-3,TRBJ2-2,ASSTTGSGELF
TRBV28,TRBJ1-1,ASSYTGAKAF
TRBV10-3,TRBJ1-5,AISGRDQPQH
TRBV7-3,TRBJ2-3,ASSREYTDTQY
TRBV12-3/TRBV12-4,TRBJ2-7,ASSLSVYEQY
TRBV13,TRBJ1-2,ASSLGTQGRIGGYT
TRBV7-8,TRBJ2-7,ASSHRDSSLYEQY